Shown below are 8 T cell receptor beta chains from a single sample sequenced in a study of cytomegalovirus exposure and HLA in healthy donors. The PCR was carried out with 60 Vbeta primers and 13 Jbeta primers. Data came from immunoSEQ multiplex PCR; TCRdb stores just in-frame clones and leaves some out. The specimen's table records 75,000 to 95,000 clones. The sequencing sample was made of PBMCs. These receptors were obtained from a woman aged 60-75 years in good health and CMV-seronegative.

The chain uses TRBV14 and TRBJ2-7; tentatively, D is TRBD2 (6 bases). V lost 1 base to trimming and J lost 5 bases, with 12 bases between them. CDR1 and CDR2 from the germline V gene are SGHDN and FVKESK. The CDR3 spans 14 residues. The CDR3 protein is CASSQARGGNEQYF. CDR3 nucleotide sequence: TGTGCCAGCAGCCAAGCGAGAGGAGGGAACGAGCAGTACTTC.

The J gene is TRBJ2-2, the V gene TRBV5-1, with 7 bases identical to TRBD1. The germline CDR1 and CDR2 sequences are SGHRS and YFSETQ. Trimming at V came to 3 bases and at J to 2 bases, leaving 10 bases not matched to a gene. The CDR3 is 17 amino acids. CDR3 protein: CASSSVKRQGNTGELFF. The CDR3 bases are TGCGCCAGCAGCTCCGTAAAACGACAGGGAAACACCGGGGAGCTGTTTTTT.

Remarks on this clone: One end of the junction varies from germline; a read error may be responsible. This chain joins TRBV19 and TRBJ1-2, with D tentatively TRBD1 (5 bases). The length of the CDR3 is 14 residues. Per the germline V gene, CDR1 is LNHDA and CDR2 is SQIVND (reference sequence). The CDR3 is CASSWQGLRDSRAF. Here the CDR3 DNA reads TGTGCCAGTAGTTGGCAGGGCCTGCGAGATTCCAGGGCCTTC.

This chain uses TRBV15 with TRBJ2-5; the D gene is possibly TRBD2 (6 bases). This CDR3 has 16 residues. With 0 bases removed from V and 5 bases from J, the gap between germline ends came to 16 bases. Germline assignment: CDR1 LNHNV and CDR2 YYDKDF (reference sequence). The CDR3 region has the DNA TGTGCCACCAGCAGAGATCAACCGGGAGCGTTGGAGACCCAGTACTTC. Its translation: CATSRDQPGALETQYF.

The J gene is TRBJ1-2, the V gene TRBV4-1; D remains ambiguous. V lost 1 base, J lost 2 bases, and 5 bases lay in between. This CDR3 comprises 13 residues. Germline V lookup: CDR1 MGHRA, CDR2 YSYEKL. In DNA, the CDR3 is TGCGCCAGCAGCCAAGGAGGGAACTATGGCTACACCTTC. Translating it yields CASSQGGNYGYTF.

This chain links TRBV6-5 with TRBJ1-2, with 7 positions matching TRBD1. The trim removed 4 bases at V and 4 bases at J, leaving 9 bases unmatched. CDR3 length: 15 residues. Germline V lookup: CDR1 MNHEY, CDR2 SVGAGI. CDR3 region: CASSSGDREAYGYTF. The DNA of the CDR3 is TGTGCCAGCAGTTCGGGCGACAGGGAGGCCTATGGCTACACCTTC.

This chain joins TRBV4-3 and TRBJ2-1; 9 bases fit TRBD2. In germline, CDR1 is LGHNA, CDR2 YSLEER. V lost 5 bases and J lost 4; bases outside the gene matches: 3. The CDR3 loop spans 14 amino acids. The CDR3 loop is CASSIGLAYNEQFF. The CDR3 DNA follows: TGCGCCAGCAGCATAGGACTAGCGTACAATGAGCAGTTCTTC.

The genes are TRBV7-9 and TRBJ1-2; the match to TRBD1 covers 9 bases. After removal of 7 bases from V and 8 bases from J, the junction contained 8 bases not matched to a gene. The germline gives CDR1 SEHNR, CDR2 FQNEAQ (reference sequence). The CDR3 has 13 residues. The CDR3 loop is CASTRQGGGGYTF. The CDR3 coding sequence is TGTGCCAGCACCCGACAGGGGGGGGGAGGCTACACCTTC. Using reference TRBV7-9 and TRBJ1-2 for the parts outside the CDR3, the full variable domain is DTGVSQNPRHKITKRGQNVTFRCDPISEHNRLYWYRQTLGQGPEFLTYFQNEAQLEKSRLLSDRFSAERPKGSFSTLEIQRTEQGDSAMYLCASTRQGGGGYTFGSGTRLTVV.